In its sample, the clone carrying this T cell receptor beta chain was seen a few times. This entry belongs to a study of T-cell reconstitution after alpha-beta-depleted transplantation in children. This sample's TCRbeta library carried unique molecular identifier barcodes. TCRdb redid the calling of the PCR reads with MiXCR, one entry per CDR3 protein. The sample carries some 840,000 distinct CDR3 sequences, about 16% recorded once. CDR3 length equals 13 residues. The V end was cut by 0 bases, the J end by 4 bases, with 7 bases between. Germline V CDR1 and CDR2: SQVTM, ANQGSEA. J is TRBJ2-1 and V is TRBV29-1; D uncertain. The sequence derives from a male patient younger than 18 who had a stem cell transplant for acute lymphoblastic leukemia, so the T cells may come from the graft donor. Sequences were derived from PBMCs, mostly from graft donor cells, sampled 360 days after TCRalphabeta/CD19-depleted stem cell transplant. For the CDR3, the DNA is TGCAGCGTTGAAGAGTGGATATACAATGAGCAGTTCTTC. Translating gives CSVEEWIYNEQFF.